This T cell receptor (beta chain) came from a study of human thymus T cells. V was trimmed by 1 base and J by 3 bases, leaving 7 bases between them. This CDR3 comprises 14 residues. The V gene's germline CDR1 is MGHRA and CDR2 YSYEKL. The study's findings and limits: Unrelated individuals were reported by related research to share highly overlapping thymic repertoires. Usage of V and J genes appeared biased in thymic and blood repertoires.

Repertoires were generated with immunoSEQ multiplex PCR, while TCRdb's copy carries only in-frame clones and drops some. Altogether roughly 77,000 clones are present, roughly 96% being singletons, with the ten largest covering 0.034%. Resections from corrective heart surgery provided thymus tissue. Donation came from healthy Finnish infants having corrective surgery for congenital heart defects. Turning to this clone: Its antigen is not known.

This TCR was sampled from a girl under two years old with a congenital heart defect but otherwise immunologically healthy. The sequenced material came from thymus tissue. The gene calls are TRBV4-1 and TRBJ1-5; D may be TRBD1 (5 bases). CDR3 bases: TGCGCCAGCAGCCAAGGGACATTCAATCAGCCCCAGCATTTT. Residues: CASSQGTFNQPQHF.